Presented here are 17 T cell receptor beta chains from one specimen sequenced in a study of cytomegalovirus exposure and HLA in healthy donors. Primers: 60 Vbeta forward and 13 Jbeta reverse. Sequenced by immunoSEQ multiplex PCR; TCRdb stores in-frame clones only, minus some. The sample includes roughly 150,000 clones, approximately 73% seen only once; the top ten take less than 11%. The sequencing input was PBMCs. The receptors stem from a man under 40 in good health and CMV-seropositive.

This clone came up once. The rearrangement uses TRBV25-1 and TRBJ1-3; the D gene is possibly TRBD1 (5 bases). Germline lookup yields CDR1 MGHDK and CDR2 SYGVNS. V was cut by 1 base and J by 3 bases, with 10 bases left in between. CDR3 length: 15 amino acids. CDR3 coding DNA: TGTGCCAGCAGTGAATCGGGGGATCTTGGAAACACCATATATTTT. This codes for CASSESGDLGNTIYF.

V is TRBV7-9 and J is TRBJ1-2; TRBD1 is a possible D gene (6 bases). Germline V CDR1 and CDR2: SEHNR, FQNEAQ (reference sequence). V was cut by 7 bases and J by 4 bases, with 22 bases left in between. This CDR3 has 16 residues. This CDR3 reads CASTMARRDKGYGYTF. The CDR3 bases are TGTGCCAGCACCATGGCCCGTCGGGACAAAGGCTATGGCTACACCTTC.

The V gene is TRBV25-1, the J gene TRBJ2-1, with 14 positions matching TRBD2. The V gene end was trimmed by 6 bases and the J gene end by 4 bases; junction bases not matched to a gene: 8. Germline V gene data show CDR1 as MGHDK and CDR2 as SYGVNS. This CDR3 region has 17 residues. The CDR3 nucleotides are TGTGCCAGCAGCGGGACTAGCGGGAGTCTTCATTACAATGAGCAGTTCTTC. This gives the protein CASSGTSGSLHYNEQFF.

The rearrangement links TRBV13 to TRBJ1-1, with D possibly matching TRBD1 (6 bases). V dropped 5 bases and J dropped 4 bases, with 23 bases sitting between them. The CDR3 runs 17 residues. CDR1 and CDR2 from the germline V gene are PRHDT and FYEKMQ (reference sequence). The CDR3 nucleotides are TGTGCCAGCAGCCGCAACACAGGGTGGGGACCGGGCACTGAAGCTTTCTTT. It is translated as CASSRNTGWGPGTEAFF.

As to this clone: One junction end does not reproduce the germline sequence, and a read error may be involved. V usage is TRBV6-1 and J usage is TRBJ1-5, with TRBD1 identical over 9 bases. The CDR3 spans 15 residues. The germline gives CDR1 MNHNS, CDR2 SASEGT. DNA of the CDR3: TGTGCCGGCAGTGAAGGGACAGGGAAAAATCAGCCCCAGCATTTT. This codes for CAGSEGTGKNQPQHF.

This clone was recorded only once. The rearrangement uses TRBV5-6 and TRBJ1-2, with TRBD1 matching over 12 bases. The CDR3 covers 18 residues. Germline CDR1 SGHDT, CDR2 YYEEEE. The J segment lost 0 bases and the V segment lost 3 bases, leaving 9 bases of the junction unmatched. CDR3 protein: CASSSPGTGGWANYGYTF. CDR3 in DNA: TGTGCCAGCAGCTCCCCCGGGACAGGGGGCTGGGCTAACTATGGCTACACCTTC.

J is TRBJ2-1 and V is TRBV15; D uncertain. Germline assignment: CDR1 LNHNV and CDR2 YYDKDF (reference sequence). V lost 4 bases and J 4 bases, leaving 5 bases between the germline ends. This CDR3 has 12 residues. The CDR3 region is CATSTKYNEQFF. The CDR3, as DNA: TGTGCCACCAGCACCAAATACAATGAGCAGTTCTTC.

This rearrangement joins TRBV2 to TRBJ1-2; 10 positions match TRBD1. Germline assignment: CDR1 SNHLY and CDR2 FYNNEI. The V gene end was trimmed by 6 bases and the J gene end by 1 base; junction bases not matched to a gene: 8. This CDR3 is built from 16 residues. CDR3 protein: CASSLLGQGLNYGYTF. The CDR3 DNA is TGTGCCAGCAGCCTCCTGGGACAGGGGCTTAACTATGGCTACACCTTC. The entire variable domain, with the rest obtained from reference TRBV2 and TRBJ1-2, is as follows: EPEVTQTPSHQVTQMGQEVILRCVPISNHLYFYWYRQILGQKVEFLVSFYNNEISEKSEIFDDQFSVERPDGSNFTLKIRSTKLEDSAMYFCASSLLGQGLNYGYTFGSGTRLTVV.

In the case of this clone: A junction end diverges from the germline sequence, so it may reflect a read error. The chain carries TRBV10-2 and TRBJ2-1; 10 bases fit TRBD2. The length of the CDR3 is 13 residues. Germline-derived CDR1 and CDR2 are WSHSY and SAAADI. The CDR3 nucleotides are TGCGCCCGCAGCGGGGGGGACTACAATGAGCAGTTCTTC. Translation: CARSGGDYNEQFF.

The chain joins TRBV6-5 to TRBJ2-5; no reliable D call. The CDR3 runs to 13 residues. Germline CDR1 MNHEY, CDR2 SVGAGI. V was shortened by 5 bases and J by 4 bases, with 11 bases between the two germline ends. CDR3: CASSERERETQYF. In DNA, the CDR3 is TGTGCCAGCAGTGAACGAGAAAGAGAGACCCAGTACTTC.

The rearrangement links TRBV5-1 to TRBJ2-5; D gene ambiguous. CDR3 length equals 13 residues. The germline V gene encodes CDR1 SGHRS and CDR2 YFSETQ. Trimming removed 2 bases at V and 10 bases at J, with 15 bases between. The CDR3, as DNA: TGCGCCAGCAGCTTTACAGCTGATGGTGACCAGTACTTC. This encodes CASSFTADGDQYF.

The rearrangement uses TRBV6-5 and TRBJ2-7, with 13 positions matching TRBD2. The V and J ends lost 11 bases and 6 bases, in that order; junction bases with no gene match: 7. The CDR3 spans 13 residues. CDR1 is MNHEY and CDR2 is SVGAGI in the germline V gene. CDR3 sequence reads: CAGRLAGGGEQYF. For the CDR3, the DNA is TGTGCCGGAAGACTAGCGGGAGGAGGCGAGCAGTACTTC.

The chain couples TRBV28 to TRBJ2-5; possibly TRBD1 for D (6 bases). The DNA matches TRBJ2-7 better at its end, which makes the J call doubtful. The CDR3 length is 15 residues. Germline V gene lookup returns CDR1 MDHEN and CDR2 SYDVKM. The DNA of the CDR3 is TGTGCCAGCAGTTCTGAACAGGGCTGGGGGCTCGAGCAGTACTTC. It is translated as CASSSEQGWGLEQYF.

This chain links TRBV18 with TRBJ2-4; a possible D gene is TRBD2 (6 bases). Germline V gene lookup returns CDR1 KGHSH and CDR2 LQKENI. This CDR3 has 16 residues. Deletions cut 1 base from V and 6 bases from J, with 16 bases between. In DNA, the CDR3 is TGTGCCAGCTCACCACTTTACTCTGGAGGGCTAAACATTCAGTACTTC. Protein: CASSPLYSGGLNIQYF.

This clone was counted only a few times. The chain recombines TRBV28 with TRBJ1-5; D is uncertain. The CDR3 loop spans 12 amino acids. CDR1 is MDHEN, CDR2 SYDVKM, per germline. V was shortened by 6 bases and J by 6 bases, with 9 bases between the two germline ends. The CDR3 DNA is TGTGCCAGCAGGGGCATTGGTCAGCCCCAGCATTTT. Encoded protein: CASRGIGQPQHF.

The genes are TRBV10-3 and TRBJ2-7; TRBD1 matches 8 bases. CDR1 is ENHRY, CDR2 SYGVKD, per germline. The CDR3 spans 17 residues. V lost 6 bases, J lost 0 bases, and 13 bases stayed unmatched. The CDR3 sequence is CAISQILTGVASYEQYF. CDR3 coding DNA: TGTGCCATCAGCCAAATCCTGACAGGGGTGGCCTCCTACGAGCAGTACTTC.

This chain uses TRBV9 with TRBJ2-7; TRBD2 matches at 11 bases. There are 15 residues in the CDR3. Germline CDR1 SGDLS, CDR2 YYNGEE. Germline trimming cut 3 bases from V and 0 bases from J; bases unmatched to any gene: 2. The CDR3, as DNA: TGTGCCAGCAGCGCGGGACTAGCGGCCTCCTACGAGCAGTACTTC. Protein sequence: CASSAGLAASYEQYF.